This passage covers 24 T cell receptor beta chains from one sample sequenced in a study of blood T cell repertoires in COVID-19. Sequenced by immunoSEQ multiplex PCR; TCRdb stores in-frame clones only, minus some. The sample includes 50,000 to 70,000 clones, approximately 84% of them seen just once. The sample comprised peripheral blood. Receptor source: a man aged 70-80 years with active COVID-19.

The rearrangement links TRBV29-1 to TRBJ1-2, with 10 bases that match TRBD1. Trimming cost V 6 bases and J 0 bases; bases outside gene matches: 7. The CDR3 runs 15 residues. In germline, CDR1 is SQVTM, CDR2 ANQGSEA. DNA for the CDR3: TGCAGCGTCCGGGACAGGGGCCAGACTAACTATGGCTACACCTTC. Translation gives CSVRDRGQTNYGYTF.

Written as DNA, the CDR3 is TGTGCCAGCAGTCAGCCCCGCGCCGGGACTAGCGAAGAGACCCAGTACTTC. Translation gives CASSQPRAGTSEETQYF. The chain combines TRBV6-2 or TRBV6-3 with TRBJ2-5; 10 bases fit TRBD2. Germline V gives CDR1 MNHEY, CDR2 SVGEGT. The V segment lost 5 bases and the J segment 3 bases; nucleotides outside the gene matches: 12. This CDR3 is built from 17 residues.

The CDR3, as DNA: TGTGCCAGCAGGATCAGGCTAGCGGCCTACAATGAGCAGTTCTTC. This codes for CASRIRLAAYNEQFF. V is TRBV6-5 and J is TRBJ2-1, with 7 bases that match TRBD2. The CDR3 contains 15 residues. Germline V lookup: CDR1 MNHEY, CDR2 SVGAGI. V lost 6 bases to trimming and J lost 2 bases; unmatched junction nucleotides: 7.

V is TRBV5-5 and J is TRBJ2-3; TRBD2 matches at 12 bases. This CDR3 comprises 16 residues. Germline lookup yields CDR1 SGHKS and CDR2 YYEKEE (reference sequence). With 0 bases clipped from V and 5 bases from J, the junction kept 4 bases outside the gene matches. The CDR3 DNA sequence: TGTGCCAGCAGCTTGGCCTTGGGACTAGCGGGAGATACGCAGTATTTT. Its protein product is CASSLALGLAGDTQYF. Full variable domain (remainder filled in from reference TRBV5-5 and TRBJ2-3): DAGVTQSPTHLIKTRGQQVTLRCSPISGHKSVSWYQQVLGQGPQFIFQYYEKEERGRGNFPDRFSARQFPNYSSELNVNALLLGDSALYLCASSLALGLAGDTQYFGPGTRLTVL.

The gene calls are TRBV28 and TRBJ2-7; TRBD2 matches 7 bases. CDR1 MDHEN and CDR2 SYDVKM come from the germline V gene. After removal of 5 bases from V and 6 bases from J, the junction contained 19 bases not matched to a gene. The CDR3 is made up of 17 amino acids. As DNA, the CDR3 is TGTGCCAGCAGTCGAGGAAACAACGGGAGGAGAGTGGGCGAGCAGTACTTC. Its translation is CASSRGNNGRRVGEQYF.

V is TRBV5-8 and J is TRBJ2-3; 9 bases line up with TRBD2. The length of the CDR3 is 15 residues. Germline V CDR1 and CDR2: SGHTS, YDEGEE. J lost 0 bases, V lost 9 bases, and 8 bases had no gene match. Written as DNA, the CDR3 is TGTGCCACCCACGCGGGGGGGCCTAGCACAGATACGCAGTATTTT. Encoded protein: CATHAGGPSTDTQYF.

This clone was counted a few times. The chain couples TRBV10-1 to TRBJ2-1, with D possibly being TRBD1 (6 bases). From germline, CDR1 is WNHNN and CDR2 SYGVQD (reference sequence). CDR3 length: 12 residues. Trimming removed 9 bases from V and 9 bases from J, with 15 bases in between. The CDR3 loop reads CARYFWTVEQFF. The CDR3 DNA reads TGCGCCAGGTACTTTTGGACAGTTGAGCAGTTCTTC.

In DNA form, the CDR3 reads TGCGCCAGCAGCCAAGATTCGGTAAGGGAGGATGGCTACACCTTC. This encodes CASSQDSVREDGYTF. The chain uses TRBV4-3 and TRBJ1-2; D is uncertain. Trimming pared 0 bases from V and 6 bases from J, leaving 14 bases between. CDR3 size: 15 residues. CDR1 is LGHNA and CDR2 is YSLEER in the germline V gene.

The chain joins TRBV25-1 to TRBJ2-2, with a tentative D call TRBD1 (7 bases). Germline V lookup: CDR1 MGHDK, CDR2 SYGVNS. Trimming removed 4 bases at V and 4 bases at J, with 16 bases between. This CDR3 has 16 residues. The CDR3 region has the DNA TGTGCCAGCAGTGTCACCGGGACAGCGGGCACCGGGGAGCTGTTTTTT. Protein product: CASSVTGTAGTGELFF.

This clone was seen once. The V call is TRBV24-1, the J call TRBJ2-3, with 12 bases identical to TRBD2. CDR1 and CDR2 (germline): KGHDR, SFDVKD. The CDR3 extends over 16 amino acids. After removal of 3 bases from V and 4 bases from J, the junction contained 4 bases not matched to a gene. CDR3 residues: CATSDRLAGVADTQYF. Here the CDR3 DNA reads TGTGCCACCAGTGATCGACTAGCGGGAGTTGCAGATACGCAGTATTTT.

The chain combines TRBV18 with TRBJ2-1; 16 nucleotides line up with TRBD2. Trimming removed 3 bases from V and 10 bases from J; junction bases left unmatched: 0. The CDR3 has 14 residues. Germline CDR1 is KGHSH and CDR2 is LQKENI. The CDR3 loop is CASSPGLAGGEQFF. The CDR3 DNA follows: TGTGCCAGCTCACCGGGACTAGCGGGAGGGGAGCAGTTCTTC.

This clone appeared once. This chain connects TRBV9 to TRBJ1-3; D perhaps matches TRBD1 (5 bases). Germline V gene lookup returns CDR1 SGDLS and CDR2 YYNGEE. CDR3 length: 13 residues. With 3 bases removed from V and 4 bases from J, the gap between germline ends came to 8 bases. The CDR3 region has the DNA TGTGCCAGCAGCGCGGGACTCGGAAACACCATATATTTT. Protein sequence: CASSAGLGNTIYF.

Details on this clone: One end of the junction varies from germline; a read error may be responsible. The chain couples TRBV28 to TRBJ1-5; maybe TRBD1 (5 bases). The CDR3 is 17 residues long. The V gene's germline CDR1 is MDHEN and CDR2 SYDVKM. DNA for the CDR3: TGTGCCTGCAGTTTCCCTACGACAGAATATAGCAATCAGCCCCAGCTTTTT. It codes for CACSFPTTEYSNQPQLF.

The chain has TRBV18 and TRBJ2-2; 7 nucleotides agree with TRBD2. In germline, CDR1 is KGHSH, CDR2 LQKENI. The trim removed 2 bases at V and 1 base at J, leaving 1 base unmatched. The CDR3 has 15 amino acids. CDR3 sequence: CASSPGGRNTGELFF. The CDR3 region has the DNA TGTGCCAGCTCACCAGGCGGGAGGAACACCGGGGAGCTGTTTTTT.

This clone appeared once. This chain uses TRBV18 with TRBJ2-1, with 9 bases fitting TRBD1. The CDR3 has 15 residues. The trim removed 5 bases at V and 6 bases at J, leaving 8 bases unmatched. Germline V CDR1 and CDR2: KGHSH, LQKENI. CDR3 region: CASSTTGGHGNEQFF. For the CDR3, the DNA is TGTGCCAGCTCAACCACAGGGGGCCACGGCAATGAGCAGTTCTTC.

The CDR3 is CASSRGDNTEAFF. The CDR3 region has the DNA TGCGCCAGCAGTCGGGGTGATAACACTGAAGCTTTCTTT. The V call is TRBV5-1, the J call TRBJ1-1; D is unclear. Trimming left V 5 bases short and J 2 bases short, with 10 bases between. This CDR3 is built from 13 residues. In germline, CDR1 is SGHRS, CDR2 YFSETQ. The variable domain in full, completed from reference TRBV5-1 and TRBJ1-1, reads KAGVTQTPRYLIKTRGQQVTLSCSPISGHRSVSWYQQTPGQGLQFLFEYFSETQRNKGNFPGRFSGRQFSNSRSEMNVSTLELGDSALYLCASSRGDNTEAFFGQGTRLTVV.

CDR3 in amino acids: CASSLGSGRELFF. CDR3 bases: TGTGCCAGCAGTTTGGGTAGCGGGCGGGAGCTGTTTTTT. J is TRBJ2-2 and V is TRBV12-3 or TRBV12-4; TRBD2 agrees at 7 bases. This CDR3 is 13 amino acids long. The V segment lost 3 bases and the J segment 9 bases; nucleotides outside the gene matches: 4.

CDR3 DNA: TGTGCCATCAGTGATTCAGAGGACATTCAGTACTTC. This sequence encodes CAISDSEDIQYF. The rearrangement joins TRBV10-3 to TRBJ2-4; D gene uncertain. CDR3 length equals 12 residues. In germline, CDR1 is ENHRY, CDR2 SYGVKD. Trimming removed 3 bases at V and 8 bases at J, with 8 bases between.

The J gene is TRBJ1-2, the V gene TRBV10-1; D call uncertain. From germline, CDR1 is WNHNN and CDR2 SYGVQD (reference sequence). Trimming removed 2 bases from V and 3 bases from J, with 31 bases in between. The CDR3 sequence is 21 residues long. The CDR3 coding sequence is TGCGCCAGCAGTGAGCGCATACGAATTAGACATATCCTATTCTATTACTATGGCTACACCTTC. It translates to CASSERIRIRHILFYYYGYTF.

This clone was observed once. The chain couples TRBV5-1 to TRBJ2-2, with TRBD1 identical over 7 bases. This CDR3 region has 14 residues. The V segment lost 0 bases and the J segment 7 bases; nucleotides outside the gene matches: 3. The germline V gene has CDR1 SGHRS and CDR2 YFSETQ. The CDR3 bases are TGCGCCAGCAGCTTGGTGTCAGGGGGCGGGGAGCTGTTTTTT. It is translated as CASSLVSGGGELFF.

V usage is TRBV19 and J usage is TRBJ1-2, with a possible D match to TRBD1 (6 bases). V lost 4 bases to trimming and J lost 5 bases, with 17 bases between them. The CDR3 covers 15 residues. CDR1 and CDR2 from the germline V gene are LNHDA and SQIVND (reference sequence). CDR3 bases: TGTGCCAGTAGTACACAGACAGGCCCGGCGTATGGCTACACCTTC. It specifies CASSTQTGPAYGYTF.

Many counts were recorded for this clone. This chain uses TRBV6-2 or TRBV6-3 with TRBJ2-7; D possibly corresponds to TRBD1 (5 bases). V lost 0 bases and J 0 bases, leaving 6 bases between the germline ends. Germline CDR1 reads MNHEY; CDR2 reads SVGEGT. The length of the CDR3 is 14 residues. The CDR3 coding sequence is TGTGCCAGCAGTTACTCTCAGGGCTCCTACGAGCAGTACTTC. Translating gives CASSYSQGSYEQYF.

The V and J genes are TRBV27 and TRBJ2-7; 10 bases fit TRBD1. CDR3 length: 14 residues. Looked up from germline, CDR1 is MNHEY and CDR2 is SMNVEV (reference sequence). Trimming cost V 7 bases and J 3 bases; bases outside gene matches: 6. CDR3: CASTQRTGGYEQYF. The DNA for the CDR3 is TGTGCCAGCACTCAACGGACAGGGGGCTACGAGCAGTACTTC.

This clone was counted a few times. The gene calls are TRBV7-2 and TRBJ2-2; 12 bases are shared with TRBD2. Germline V gene lookup returns CDR1 SGHTA and CDR2 FQGNSA. J was trimmed by 4 bases and V by 1 base; bases with no gene match: 1. The length of the CDR3 is 16 residues. The CDR3 DNA sequence: TGTGCCAGCAGCTTAGAACTAGCGGGAGGCACCGGGGAGCTGTTTTTT. Its protein product is CASSLELAGGTGELFF.